Below, 21 T cell receptor beta chains from the same sample are listed, as sequenced in a study of blood T cell repertoires in COVID-19. Sequencing used immunoSEQ multiplex PCR; TCRdb keeps in-frame clones, though not all of them. The table lists 30,000 to 40,000 clones, 65% to 90% of them singletons, with around 17% in the top ten. Material: peripheral blood. These TCRs come from an older woman with active COVID-19.

This clone appeared once. The genes are TRBV5-4 and TRBJ1-1, with 7 bases aligning to TRBD1. The germline V gene has CDR1 SGHNT and CDR2 YYREEE (reference sequence). This CDR3 contains 13 residues. V lost 5 bases to trimming and J lost 3 bases; unmatched junction nucleotides: 4. The CDR3 nucleotides read TGTGCCAGCAGAAAGCAGGGGGACACTGAAGCTTTCTTT. Amino acids: CASRKQGDTEAFF.

V gene TRBV19 combines with J gene TRBJ1-5, with D possibly matching TRBD1 (5 bases). CDR3 length: 12 amino acids. Trimming stripped 8 bases from V and 9 bases from J, with 14 bases between. CDR1 and CDR2 (germline): LNHDA, SQIVND (reference sequence). The CDR3 DNA follows: TGTGCCAGTGCTAATCCAGGGATGCCCCAGCATTTT. Translation gives CASANPGMPQHF.

The chain joins TRBV5-1 to TRBJ1-1, with D perhaps TRBD1 (6 bases). The V gene lost 4 bases and the J gene lost 5 bases, with 15 bases spanning the gap. In germline, CDR1 is SGHRS, CDR2 YFSETQ. The CDR3 length is 14 residues. The CDR3 nucleotides are TGCGCCAGCAGCGCGCTCTCAGGGGCTACTGAAGCTTTCTTT. This codes for CASSALSGATEAFF.

This clone was observed a few times. This chain joins TRBV7-8 and TRBJ2-1; D might be TRBD1 (6 bases). The CDR3 totals 15 residues. Looked up from germline, CDR1 is SGHVS and CDR2 is FQNEAQ. V lost 6 bases and J lost 7, with 19 bases in between. CDR3 residues: CASRGLRAGVNEQFF. CDR3 in DNA: TGTGCCAGCAGAGGTTTGCGGGCAGGGGTGAATGAGCAGTTCTTC.

This chain connects TRBV5-1 to TRBJ2-3; D might be TRBD1 (6 bases). The germline CDR1 and CDR2 sequences are SGHRS and YFSETQ. V gave up 4 bases and J gave up 2 bases, with 14 bases separating them. The CDR3 is 15 residues long. CDR3 region: CASSKQGVITDTQYF. Here the CDR3 DNA reads TGCGCCAGCAGCAAACAGGGAGTAATCACAGATACGCAGTATTTT.

The rearrangement uses TRBV9 and TRBJ1-4; D ambiguous. Germline V CDR1 and CDR2: SGDLS, YYNGEE. Trimming took off 0 bases at V and 7 bases at J, with 19 bases between the two ends. This CDR3 has 17 amino acids. This CDR3 is CASSVAAGLGLGEKLFF. The CDR3 DNA sequence: TGTGCCAGCAGCGTAGCGGCGGGTTTGGGGTTGGGTGAAAAACTGTTTTTT.

The V gene is TRBV6-2 or TRBV6-3, the J gene TRBJ2-5; the match to TRBD2 covers 11 bases. Germline CDR1 is MNHEY and CDR2 is SVGEGT. J lost 5 bases, V lost 5 bases, and 10 bases had no gene match. The CDR3 loop spans 16 amino acids. This CDR3 is CASSRGTSGARETQYF. In nucleotides, the CDR3 is TGTGCCAGCAGTAGGGGGACTAGCGGAGCTCGGGAGACCCAGTACTTC.

The chain carries TRBV20-1 and TRBJ2-7; TRBD2 is a possible D gene (5 bases). Germline CDR1 is DFQATT and CDR2 is SNEGSKA (reference sequence). V lost 3 bases and J lost 0, with 12 bases in between. This CDR3 has 14 residues. CDR3 in amino acids: CSASISGGSYEQYF. In DNA form, the CDR3 reads TGCAGTGCTAGTATCAGCGGAGGCTCCTACGAGCAGTACTTC.

J is TRBJ2-1 and V is TRBV30, with unresolved D. Per the germline V gene, CDR1 is GTSNPN and CDR2 is SVGIG (reference sequence). CDR3 size: 13 residues. V dropped 2 bases and J dropped 0 bases, with 5 bases sitting between them. The CDR3 here is CAWSFHSYNEQFF. CDR3 DNA sequence: TGTGCCTGGAGTTTTCACTCCTACAATGAGCAGTTCTTC.

This chain joins TRBV11-1 and TRBJ2-1; 12 bases agree with TRBD2. The CDR3 has 16 residues. The V gene's germline CDR1 is SGHAT and CDR2 FQDESV (reference sequence). V lost 5 bases, J lost 9 bases, and 11 bases stayed unmatched. The CDR3 DNA follows: TGTGCCAGCAGCATGCTAGCGGGAGGGCCTTCGGTTGAGCAGTTCTTC. Its translation is CASSMLAGGPSVEQFF.

The CDR3 DNA sequence: TGCAGCGTAGGTAGCTCCGGGGTCCCCTACGAGCAGTACTTC. It specifies CSVGSSGVPYEQYF. The chain recombines TRBV29-1 with TRBJ2-7, with D possibly being TRBD2 (5 bases). Germline CDR1 reads SQVTM; CDR2 reads ANQGSEA. V gave up 6 bases and J gave up 2 bases, with 17 bases separating them. The CDR3 sequence is 14 residues long.

The chain carries TRBV5-1 and TRBJ2-2, with 13 bases matching TRBD2. V shed 1 base and J 7 bases; nucleotides not matched to a gene: 7. The germline gives CDR1 SGHRS, CDR2 YFSETQ. The CDR3 runs to 17 residues. Here the CDR3 DNA reads TGCGCCAGCAGCTTGCGGACTAGCGGGAGCGGAGTCGGGGAGCTGTTTTTT. This translates into CASSLRTSGSGVGELFF.

V is TRBV4-1 and J is TRBJ2-1; D perhaps matches TRBD1 (6 bases). The germline V gene encodes CDR1 MGHRA and CDR2 YSYEKL. The V gene lost 6 bases and the J gene lost 9 bases, with 18 bases spanning the gap. The CDR3 is 14 residues long. The CDR3 bases are TGCGCCAGCAGTCGCTCGGACCAGGGGACTGAGCAGTTCTTC. This gives the protein CASSRSDQGTEQFF.

CDR3: CASTTTGADTEAFF. CDR3 DNA sequence: TGCGCCAGCACGACAACAGGGGCGGACACTGAAGCTTTCTTT. The chain combines TRBV5-1 with TRBJ1-1; 7 bases are shared with TRBD1. There are 14 residues in the CDR3. Trimming at V came to 6 bases and at J to 3 bases, leaving 8 bases not matched to a gene. Germline V gives CDR1 SGHRS, CDR2 YFSETQ. The whole variable domain, remainder taken from reference TRBV5-1 and TRBJ1-1, is KAGVTQTPRYLIKTRGQQVTLSCSPISGHRSVSWYQQTPGQGLQFLFEYFSETQRNKGNFPGRFSGRQFSNSRSEMNVSTLELGDSALYLCASTTTGADTEAFFGQGTRLTVV.

This chain connects TRBV7-9 to TRBJ2-5; 7 positions agree with TRBD1. The length of the CDR3 is 14 residues. Per germline, CDR1 SEHNR and CDR2 FQNEAQ (reference sequence). V was clipped by 3 bases and J by 2 bases; unmatched bases: 3. Here the CDR3 DNA reads TGTGCCAGCAGCTTCTGGACAGGTCAAGAGACCCAGTACTTC. Residues: CASSFWTGQETQYF.

This clone was picked up one time. The V call is TRBV28, the J call TRBJ1-6; D unclear. CDR3 length: 15 amino acids. V lost 2 bases and J 8 bases, leaving 13 bases between the germline ends. CDR1 MDHEN and CDR2 SYDVKM come from the germline V gene. CDR3 in DNA: TGTGCCAGCAGTTTAGGTGGCCCCGGGGATTCACCCCTCCACTTT. It translates to CASSLGGPGDSPLHF.

The chain couples TRBV3-1 (or the pseudogene TRBV3-2) to TRBJ1-4; tentative D call: TRBD1 (6 bases). Between the trimmed V and J ends, which lost 1 base and 10 bases, there was a span of 16 bases. The CDR3 is made up of 15 amino acids. CDR1 is LGHDT and CDR2 is YNNKEL in the germline V gene (reference sequence). CDR3 in DNA: TGTGCCAGCAGCCAAGGAACGGGGGGCGGGGGAAAACTGTTTTTT. Residues: CASSQGTGGGGKLFF.

The chain carries TRBV19 and TRBJ2-7, with D possibly being TRBD1 (6 bases). Germline V lookup: CDR1 LNHDA, CDR2 SQIVND (reference sequence). V was clipped by 7 bases and J by 2 bases, with 15 bases between them. The CDR3 is 14 amino acids. The CDR3, as DNA: TGTGCCAGTAAACTTTCCGGACAGACCTACGAGCAGTACTTC. Amino acid sequence: CASKLSGQTYEQYF.

About this clone: Mismatch with germline at one junction end may stem from a read error. The chain links TRBV2 to TRBJ2-7; 10 nucleotides agree with TRBD2. From germline, CDR1 is SNHLY and CDR2 FYNNEI. This CDR3 comprises 13 residues. CDR3: CASRGPPGTSAAF. The CDR3 DNA reads as TGTGCCAGCAGGGGACCTCCAGGGACTAGCGCTGCGTTC.

This chain links TRBV30 with TRBJ1-2; TRBD1 is a possible D gene (5 bases). V lost 7 bases and J lost 2, with 11 bases in between. The germline V gene encodes CDR1 GTSNPN and CDR2 SVGIG (reference sequence). The CDR3 length is 12 residues. The DNA for the CDR3 is TGTGCCTCGGGGGGGGAAAACTATGGCTACACCTTC. It encodes CASGGENYGYTF.

CDR3 region: CASSPPRASGSGVQETQYF. As DNA, the CDR3 is TGTGCCAGCTCACCCCCCCGGGCCAGCGGGAGTGGGGTCCAAGAGACCCAGTACTTC. V is TRBV18 and J is TRBJ2-5, with 8 bases fitting TRBD2. The CDR3 contains 19 residues. V shed 3 bases, J shed 1 base, and the junction held 16 bases outside the gene matches. Germline V gene sequence: CDR1 KGHSH, CDR2 LQKENI. Variable domain in full (rest from reference TRBV18 and TRBJ2-5): NAGVMQNPRHLVRRRGQEARLRCSPMKGHSHVYWYRQLPEEGLKFMVYLQKENIIDESGMPKERFSAEFPKEGPSILRIQQVVRGDSAAYFCASSPPRASGSGVQETQYFGPGTRLLVL.